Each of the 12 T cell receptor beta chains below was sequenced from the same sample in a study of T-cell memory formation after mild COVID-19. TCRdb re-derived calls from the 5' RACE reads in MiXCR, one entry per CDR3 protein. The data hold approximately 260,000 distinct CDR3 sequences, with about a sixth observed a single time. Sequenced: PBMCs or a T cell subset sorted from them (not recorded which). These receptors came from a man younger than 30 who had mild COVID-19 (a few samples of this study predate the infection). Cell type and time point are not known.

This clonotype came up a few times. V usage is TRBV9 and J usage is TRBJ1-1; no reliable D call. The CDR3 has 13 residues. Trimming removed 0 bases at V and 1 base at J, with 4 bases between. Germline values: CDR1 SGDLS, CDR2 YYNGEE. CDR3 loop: CASSVAGNTEAFF. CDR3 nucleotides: TGTGCCAGCAGCGTAGCGGGGAACACTGAAGCTTTCTTT.

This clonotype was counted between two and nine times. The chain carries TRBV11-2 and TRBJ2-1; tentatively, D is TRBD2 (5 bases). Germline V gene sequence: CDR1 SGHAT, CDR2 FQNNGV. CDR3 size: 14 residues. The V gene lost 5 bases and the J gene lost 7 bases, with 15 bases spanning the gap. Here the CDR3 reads CASSPRLGVNEQFF. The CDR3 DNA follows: TGTGCCAGCAGCCCCCGACTGGGAGTAAATGAGCAGTTCTTC.

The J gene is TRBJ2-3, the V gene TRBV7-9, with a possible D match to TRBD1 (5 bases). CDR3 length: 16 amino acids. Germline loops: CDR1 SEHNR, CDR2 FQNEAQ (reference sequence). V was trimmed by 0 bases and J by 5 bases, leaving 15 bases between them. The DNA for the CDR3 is TGTGCCAGCAGCTTAGCTACGGCAGGGTCTAGAGATACGCAGTATTTT. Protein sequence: CASSLATAGSRDTQYF.

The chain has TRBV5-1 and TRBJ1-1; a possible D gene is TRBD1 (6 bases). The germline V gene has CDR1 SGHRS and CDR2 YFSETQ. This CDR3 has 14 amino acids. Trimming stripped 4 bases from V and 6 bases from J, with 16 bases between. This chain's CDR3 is CASSRVGGGAEAFF. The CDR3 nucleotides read TGCGCCAGCAGCCGGGTCGGGGGGGGCGCTGAAGCTTTCTTT.

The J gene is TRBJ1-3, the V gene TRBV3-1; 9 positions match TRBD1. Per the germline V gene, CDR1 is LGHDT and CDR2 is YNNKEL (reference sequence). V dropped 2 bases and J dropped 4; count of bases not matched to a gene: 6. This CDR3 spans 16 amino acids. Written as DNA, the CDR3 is TGTGCCAGCAGCCAATCGGACAGGGGTGTCGGAAACACCATATATTTT. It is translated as CASSQSDRGVGNTIYF.

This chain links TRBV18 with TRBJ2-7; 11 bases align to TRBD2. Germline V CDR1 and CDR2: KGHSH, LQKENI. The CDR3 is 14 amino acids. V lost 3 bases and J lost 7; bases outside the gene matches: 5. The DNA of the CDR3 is TGTGCCAGCTCACCGACTAGCGGGGACTCGGAGCAGTACTTC. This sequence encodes CASSPTSGDSEQYF.

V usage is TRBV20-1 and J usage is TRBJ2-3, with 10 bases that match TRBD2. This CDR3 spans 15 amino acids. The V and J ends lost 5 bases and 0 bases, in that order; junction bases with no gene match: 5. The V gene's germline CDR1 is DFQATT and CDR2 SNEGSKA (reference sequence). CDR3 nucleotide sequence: TGCAGTGCTGAAAAGCGGGGGGGGAGCACAGATACGCAGTATTTT. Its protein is CSAEKRGGSTDTQYF.

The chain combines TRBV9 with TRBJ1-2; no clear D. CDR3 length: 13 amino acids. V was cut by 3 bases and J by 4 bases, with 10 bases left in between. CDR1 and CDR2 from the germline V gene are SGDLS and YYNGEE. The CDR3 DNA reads TGTGCCAGCAGCGCCCGGGGTTTCTATGGCTACACCTTC. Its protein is CASSARGFYGYTF.

The CDR3 spells CASGRKVPSEAFF. As DNA, the CDR3 is TGTGCCAGTGGGAGGAAGGTGCCCAGTGAAGCTTTCTTT. The chain joins TRBV9 to TRBJ1-1, with D unclear. This CDR3 has 13 amino acids. The V and J ends lost 8 bases and 7 bases respectively, with 18 bases between them. Germline V gene data show CDR1 as SGDLS and CDR2 as YYNGEE.

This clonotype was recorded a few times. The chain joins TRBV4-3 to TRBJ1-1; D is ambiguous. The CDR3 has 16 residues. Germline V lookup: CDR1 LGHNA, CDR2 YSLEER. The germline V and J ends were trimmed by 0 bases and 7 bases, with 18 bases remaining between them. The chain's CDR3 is CASSQDLGQRRREAFF. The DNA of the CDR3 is TGCGCCAGCAGCCAAGATCTCGGGCAACGACGGCGTGAAGCTTTCTTT.

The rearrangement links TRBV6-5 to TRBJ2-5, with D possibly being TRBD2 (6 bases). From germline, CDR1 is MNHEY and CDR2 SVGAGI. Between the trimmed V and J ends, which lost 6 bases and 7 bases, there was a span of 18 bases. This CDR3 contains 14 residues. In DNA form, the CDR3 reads TGTGCCAGCAGCCGGGTCGGGGGAGATAGGACCCAGTACTTC. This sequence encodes CASSRVGGDRTQYF.

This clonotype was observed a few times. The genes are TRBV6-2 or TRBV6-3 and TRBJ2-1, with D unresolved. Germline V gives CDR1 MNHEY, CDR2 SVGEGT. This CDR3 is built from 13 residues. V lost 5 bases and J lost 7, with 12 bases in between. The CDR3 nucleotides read TGTGCCAGCAGTACGGCCCTTGCTAATGAGCAGTTCTTC. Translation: CASSTALANEQFF.